This T cell receptor (beta chain) was observed in a study of T cell responses to AZD1222 COVID-19 vaccine. A note on this clone: Its antigen is not identified.

The table came from immunoSEQ multiplex PCR; TCRdb's copy has only in-frame clones and leaves some out. This table holds 90,000 to 150,000 clones, approximately 90% found once. General observations from the study: Seropositive AZD1222 recipients at baseline numbered only five to seven. Regions 160-218 and 743-854 held dominance among vaccine-associated CD4 TCRs, which spanned spike.

Germline values: CDR1 LNHDA, CDR2 SQIVND (reference sequence). CDR3 length equals 16 residues. V shed 4 bases and J 2 bases; nucleotides not matched to a gene: 4. This chain joins TRBV19 and TRBJ2-1; 11 positions agree with TRBD2. The clonotype originates from an adult in good health. Sequencing was performed on peripheral blood, taken on day 0 of AZD1222 vaccination. The CDR3 DNA follows: TGTGCCAGTAGTAGGCTAGCGGGGGGAACCTACAATGAGCAGTTCTTC. This gives the protein CASSRLAGGTYNEQFF.